This T cell receptor (beta chain) was recorded in a study of OX40 agonist ivuxolimab in advanced cancers. Across the whole study: At roughly 80% male, the cohort had a mean age of 60 years, ranging from roughly 20 to 80. General observations from the study: Expanded clones tended on average to be more numerous among CD8+ T cells than CD4+. Some nonresponders also had low normalized T-cell clonal expansion.

Sequencing was performed with immunoSEQ multiplex PCR; in TCRdb, only in-frame clones are kept and a portion is missing. Of tens of thousands of clones detected, approximately 90% appear once; the ten largest clones hold 0.43%. Any history of autoimmune disease or systemic immunosuppression disqualified patients. The V gene's germline CDR1 is SNHLY and CDR2 FYNNEI. Trimming left V 7 bases short and J 5 bases short, with 17 bases between. This CDR3 contains 15 residues. On this clone: The target antigen is unknown.

The chain recombines TRBV2 with TRBJ2-2, with TRBD1 as a possible D gene (5 bases). The source is an adult with an advanced solid tumor such as melanoma, head and neck, liver or kidney cancer. Sequenced here: CD4+ or CD8+ T cells sorted from blood, sampled in a trial of the OX40 agonist ivuxolimab. In nucleotides, the CDR3 is TGTGCCAGCAACCCCCAGACAGCAAAAACCGGGGAGCTGTTTTTT. As protein: CASNPQTAKTGELFF. The full variable domain, rest sourced from reference TRBV2 and TRBJ2-2, is EPEVTQTPSHQVTQMGQEVILRCVPISNHLYFYWYRQILGQKVEFLVSFYNNEISEKSEIFDDQFSVERPDGSNFTLKIRSTKLEDSAMYFCASNPQTAKTGELFFGEGSRLTVL.